This T cell receptor beta chain was profiled in a study of T cell responses to AZD1222 COVID-19 vaccine. Whole-study context: Second doses that came at about 4 or about 12 weeks were put together. Study findings and constraints: Vaccine-associated CD4 TCRs ranged over spike, dominating at 160-218 and 743-854. Clonal diversity was possibly underestimated; the donors were predominantly white British and more often female.

Points on this clone: The antigen remains undetermined.

Sequencing was performed with immunoSEQ multiplex PCR; in TCRdb, only in-frame clones are kept and a portion is missing. In the table there are 90,000 to 120,000 clones, 92% of which are singletons. This CDR3 has 15 amino acids. V was shortened by 0 bases and J by 5 bases, with 13 bases between the two germline ends. From germline, CDR1 is MGHRA and CDR2 YSYEKL. The rearrangement uses TRBV4-1 and TRBJ2-5; possible D gene TRBD2, 5 bases. The sequences come from peripheral blood, collected on day 0 of AZD1222 vaccination. This TCR came from an adult in good health. CDR3 in amino acids: CASSQERRDRETQYF. The CDR3 nucleotides read TGCGCCAGCAGCCAAGAGAGACGGGATCGGGAGACCCAGTACTTC.